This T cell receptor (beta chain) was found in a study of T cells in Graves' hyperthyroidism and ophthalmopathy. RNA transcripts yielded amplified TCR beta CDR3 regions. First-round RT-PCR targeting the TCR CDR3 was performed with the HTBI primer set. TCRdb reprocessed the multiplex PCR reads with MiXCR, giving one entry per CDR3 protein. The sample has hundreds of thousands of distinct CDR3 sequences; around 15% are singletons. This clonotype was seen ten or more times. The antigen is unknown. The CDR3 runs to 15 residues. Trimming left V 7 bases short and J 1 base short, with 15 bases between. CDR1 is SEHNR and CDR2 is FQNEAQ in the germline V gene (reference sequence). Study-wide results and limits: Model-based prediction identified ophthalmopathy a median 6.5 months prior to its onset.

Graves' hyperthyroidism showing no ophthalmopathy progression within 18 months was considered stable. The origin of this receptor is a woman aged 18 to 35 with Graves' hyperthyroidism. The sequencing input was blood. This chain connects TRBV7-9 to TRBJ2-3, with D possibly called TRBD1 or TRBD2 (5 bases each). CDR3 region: CASTARGSGTDTQYF. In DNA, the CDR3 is TGTGCCAGCACCGCGAGGGGCTCCGGCACAGATACGCAGTATTTT.